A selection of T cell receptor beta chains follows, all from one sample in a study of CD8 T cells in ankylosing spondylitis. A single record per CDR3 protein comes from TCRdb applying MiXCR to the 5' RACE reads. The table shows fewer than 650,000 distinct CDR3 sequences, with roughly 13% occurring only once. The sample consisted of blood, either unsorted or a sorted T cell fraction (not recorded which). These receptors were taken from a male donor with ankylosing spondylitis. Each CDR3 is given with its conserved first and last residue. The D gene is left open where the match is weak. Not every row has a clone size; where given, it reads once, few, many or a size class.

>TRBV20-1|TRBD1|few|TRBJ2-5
TGCAGTGAGAGCCCAGGGGGACAGGGGTCAGAGACCCAGTACTTC
CSESPGGQGSETQYF
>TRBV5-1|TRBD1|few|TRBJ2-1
TGCGCCAGCAGCTTGGACAGGGGCTCTCAGTTCTTC
CASSLDRGSQFF
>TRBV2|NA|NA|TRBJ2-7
TGTGCCAGCAGTTCCATGATCCCTCAGGCCGAGCAGTACTTC
CASSSMIPQAEQYF
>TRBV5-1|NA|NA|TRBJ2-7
TGCGCCAGCAGCAAATCGGGAAAACTCTACGACGAGCAGTACTTC
CASSKSGKLYDEQYF
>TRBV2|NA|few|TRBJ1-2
TGTGCCAGCAGGTCTTTGGGAGGCTACACCTTC
CASRSLGGYTF
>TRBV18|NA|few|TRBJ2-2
TGTGCCAGCTCACCTAACCGACCTGGGACCGGGGAGCTGTTTTTT
CASSPNRPGTGELFF
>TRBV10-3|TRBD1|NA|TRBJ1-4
TGTGCCATGCAAGTGGACAGGGTTGTAACTAATGAAAAACTGTTTTTT
CAMQVDRVVTNEKLFF
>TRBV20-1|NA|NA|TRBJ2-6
TGCAGTGCTAGAGGGGGGGGGGCCAACGTCCTGACTTTC
CSARGGGANVLTF
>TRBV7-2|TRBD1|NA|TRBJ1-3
TGTGCCAGCTCGCAATCAGGGGGTCCTTATTCCACCATATATTTT
CASSQSGGPYSTIYF
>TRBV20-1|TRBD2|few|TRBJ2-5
TGCAGTGCTGTAAGCGGGAGGGCTGGGGAGACCCAGTACTTC
CSAVSGRAGETQYF
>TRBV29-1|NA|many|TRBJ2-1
TGCAGCGTTTTATCAGGGGTTCGCTTAGTTGAGCAGTTCTTC
CSVLSGVRLVEQFF
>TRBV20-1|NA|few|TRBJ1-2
TGCAGTGCGGTACAGGGACATTCTAACTATGGCTACACCTTC
CSAVQGHSNYGYTF
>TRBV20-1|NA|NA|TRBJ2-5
TGCAGTGCTAGAGCAATTAGCGGAGAGCAAGAGACCCAGTACTTC
CSARAISGEQETQYF
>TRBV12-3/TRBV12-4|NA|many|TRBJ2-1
TGTGCCAGCAGCCCCGGGGTTATCGATGAGCAGTTCTTC
CASSPGVIDEQFF
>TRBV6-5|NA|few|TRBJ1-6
TGTGCCAGCAGTTCTTACCGGGGGAATTCACCCCTCCACTTT
CASSSYRGNSPLHF
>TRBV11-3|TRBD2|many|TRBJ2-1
TGTGCCAGCAGCTTAAGCGGGGTAACCTACAATGAGCAGTTCTTC
CASSLSGVTYNEQFF
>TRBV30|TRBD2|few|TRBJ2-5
TGTGCCTGGAGGCCCTCGGAGGGACTAGCGGGATTCCAAGAGACCCAGTACTTC
CAWRPSEGLAGFQETQYF
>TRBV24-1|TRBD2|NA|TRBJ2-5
TGTGCCACCAGCGACGGACTAGCGGGAGCCCAGCCGTTGGAGACCCAGTACTTC
CATSDGLAGAQPLETQYF
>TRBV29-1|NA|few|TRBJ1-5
TGCAGCGTACGGTCGGCCGGGGATCAGCCCCAGCATTTT
CSVRSAGDQPQHF
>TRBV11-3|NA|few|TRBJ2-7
TGTGCCAGCGCTCCCCGTCGAGGCGCGACTATCGACGAGCAGTACTTC
CASAPRRGATIDEQYF
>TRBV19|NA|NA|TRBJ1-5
TGTGCCAGTAGTATGGCCCGGTCGGGAGGTCAGCCCCAGCATTTT
CASSMARSGGQPQHF
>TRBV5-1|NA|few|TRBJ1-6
TGCGCCAGCAGCTTGGATAACCTCGGGAATTCACCCCTCCACTTT
CASSLDNLGNSPLHF
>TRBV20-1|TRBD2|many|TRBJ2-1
TGCAGTGCTAGAAGACTAGCGGGAAGTCACAATGAGCAGTTCTTC
CSARRLAGSHNEQFF
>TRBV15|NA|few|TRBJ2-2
TGTGCCACCAGCAAGACGTTAGGGCTAGCTGACGGGGAGCTGTTTTTT
CATSKTLGLADGELFF
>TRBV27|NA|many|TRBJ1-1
TGTGCCAGCAGTAAACTAGGCGGGGGAATCGGTAACTCTGAAGCTTTCTTT
CASSKLGGGIGNSEAFF
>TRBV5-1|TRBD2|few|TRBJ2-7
TGCGCCAGCAGCGTCACCGGGGGGGACTACTACGAGCAGTACTTC
CASSVTGGDYYEQYF
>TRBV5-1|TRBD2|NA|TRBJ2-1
TGCGCCAGCGGCCTAGCGGGAAGTATCTCCTACAATGAGCAGTTCTTC
CASGLAGSISYNEQFF
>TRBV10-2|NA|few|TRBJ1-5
TGCGCCAGCAGTGAACTCTGGAGGGTAGAATCGGAGTATAGCAATCAGCCCCAGCATTTT
CASSELWRVESEYSNQPQHF
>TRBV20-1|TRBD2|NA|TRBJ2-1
TGCAGTGCTTTTCCGGGACTAGAGCAGTTCTTC
CSAFPGLEQFF
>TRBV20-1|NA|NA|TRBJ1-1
TGCAGTGCTAGACCCCCCGGAGGGAGGAACACTGAAGCTTTCTTT
CSARPPGGRNTEAFF
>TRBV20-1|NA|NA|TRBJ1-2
TGCAGTGCTAGAGATGCCCGGAAGGGGAGCAATGGCTACACCTTC
CSARDARKGSNGYTF
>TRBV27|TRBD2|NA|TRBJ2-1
TGTGCCAGCCAGGGACTAGCGGGAGAAAGGTCCTACAATGAGCAGTTCTTC
CASQGLAGERSYNEQFF
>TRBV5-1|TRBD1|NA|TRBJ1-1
TGCGCCAGCAGCTTGGAAGGACAGGGGGCCGCTGAAGCTTTCTTT
CASSLEGQGAAEAFF
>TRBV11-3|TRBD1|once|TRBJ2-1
TGTGCCAGCAGCTTAGCCAGGACAGGGTACTACAATGAGCAGTTCTTC
CASSLARTGYYNEQFF
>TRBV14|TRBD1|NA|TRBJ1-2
TGTGCCAGCAGCGGCCGACAGGGTGGTGGCTACACCTTC
CASSGRQGGGYTF
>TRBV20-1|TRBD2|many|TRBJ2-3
TGCAGTGCTAGGGTTAGCGGGAGGACAGATACGCAGTATTTT
CSARVSGRTDTQYF
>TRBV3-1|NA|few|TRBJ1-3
TGTGCCAGCAGCTCCCCCTCTGCGTTCTCCACCATATATTTT
CASSSPSAFSTIYF
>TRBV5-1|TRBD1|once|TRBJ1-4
TGCGCCAGCAGCTGGACAGGGTTTGATGAAAAACTGTTTTTT
CASSWTGFDEKLFF
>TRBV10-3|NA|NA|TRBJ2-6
TGTGCCATCAGTGACAGGGGCTGGGCCAACGTCCTGACTTTC
CAISDRGWANVLTF
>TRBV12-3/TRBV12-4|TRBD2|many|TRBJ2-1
TGTGCCAGCAGCACTAGCGTCAACTACAATGAGCAGTTCTTC
CASSTSVNYNEQFF
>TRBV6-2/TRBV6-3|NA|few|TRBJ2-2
TGTGCCAGCAGTTACTCAGGCGAGACCGGGGAGCTGTTTTTT
CASSYSGETGELFF
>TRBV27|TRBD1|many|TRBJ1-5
TGTGCCAGCAGTTCACTTGGGACAGGGGGCTTTCGCAATCAGCCCCAGCATTTT
CASSSLGTGGFRNQPQHF
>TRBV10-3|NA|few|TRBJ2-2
TGTGCCATCAGTGAGCCTTCGGACTATTCGGGGGAGCTGTTTTTT
CAISEPSDYSGELFF
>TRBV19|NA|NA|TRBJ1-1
TGTGCCAGTAGGCTTGGACCGATGAACACTGAAGCTTTCTTT
CASRLGPMNTEAFF
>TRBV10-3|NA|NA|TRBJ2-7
TGTGCCATCAGTGCGCTACTCCAAGGCTACGAGCAGTACTTC
CAISALLQGYEQYF
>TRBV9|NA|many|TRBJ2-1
TGTGCCAGCAGCCCCGGCCGGGCCTACAATGAGCAGTTCTTC
CASSPGRAYNEQFF
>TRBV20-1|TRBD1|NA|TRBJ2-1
TGCAGTGCTAAACCTTACAGGGGGCGACCCAGCTCCTACAATGAGCAGTTCTTC
CSAKPYRGRPSSYNEQFF
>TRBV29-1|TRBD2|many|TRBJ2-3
TGCAGCGTTGAAGAGGTAGCGGGAGTCACAGATACGCAGTATTTT
CSVEEVAGVTDTQYF
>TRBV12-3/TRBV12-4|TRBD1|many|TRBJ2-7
TGTGCCAGCAGCCCGGGACAGGGTCGTTACGAGCAGTACTTC
CASSPGQGRYEQYF
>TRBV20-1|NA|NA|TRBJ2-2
TGCAGTGCAACGCATAATGTGGGGACCGGGGAGCTGTTTTTT
CSATHNVGTGELFF
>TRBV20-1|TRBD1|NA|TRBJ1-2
TGCAGTGCTCCTCAGGGGGCGGGAGGCTACACCTTC
CSAPQGAGGYTF
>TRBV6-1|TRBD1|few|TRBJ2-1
TGTGCCAGCAGTAAAGGACAGGGGGCGTACAATGAGCAGTTCTTC
CASSKGQGAYNEQFF